Listed below are T cell receptor beta chains from one sample, sequenced in a study of T-cell memory formation after mild COVID-19. TCRdb re-derived calls from the 5' RACE reads in MiXCR, one entry per CDR3 protein. The table has fewer than 400,000 distinct CDR3 sequences, about 15% seen once. The source material was PBMCs or a T cell subset sorted from them (not recorded which). The receptors shown here come from a man aged 18 to 35 who had mild COVID-19 (a few samples of this study predate the infection). Cell type and time point are not known. Both conserved end residues are part of each CDR3. Each record gives: D gene, clone size, V gene, J gene, CDR3 protein, CDR3 DNA. The D gene is left open where the match is weak. Clone size is shown for a subset of rows, as once, few, many or a class of expanded clone.

d_call: -; clone_size: few; v_call: TRBV6-2/TRBV6-3; j_call: TRBJ2-7; cdr3_aa: CASRDYEQYF; cdr3_nt: TGTGCCAGTCGAGACTACGAGCAGTACTTC
d_call: TRBD2; clone_size: -; v_call: TRBV7-9; j_call: TRBJ2-3; cdr3_aa: CAGGSGSTDTQYF; cdr3_nt: TGTGCCGGGGGTAGCGGGAGCACAGATACGCAGTATTTT
d_call: -; clone_size: many; v_call: TRBV5-1; j_call: TRBJ2-6; cdr3_aa: CASSSGQSSGANVLTF; cdr3_nt: TGCGCCAGCAGCTCTGGACAGTCCTCTGGGGCCAACGTCCTGACTTTC
d_call: -; clone_size: few; v_call: TRBV30; j_call: TRBJ1-2; cdr3_aa: CAWSVGLYGYTF; cdr3_nt: TGTGCCTGGAGTGTTGGACTCTATGGCTACACCTTC
d_call: -; clone_size: few; v_call: TRBV5-4; j_call: TRBJ2-1; cdr3_aa: CASSLSPGLNSYNEQFF; cdr3_nt: TGTGCCAGCAGCTTATCCCCGGGACTGAACTCCTACAATGAGCAGTTCTTC
d_call: -; clone_size: few; v_call: TRBV10-2; j_call: TRBJ1-1; cdr3_aa: CASGETEAFF; cdr3_nt: TGCGCCAGCGGGGAGACTGAAGCTTTCTTT
d_call: TRBD1; clone_size: many; v_call: TRBV6-6; j_call: TRBJ2-7; cdr3_aa: CASFRPGQGYEQYF; cdr3_nt: TGTGCCAGCTTTCGCCCGGGACAGGGTTACGAGCAGTACTTC
d_call: -; clone_size: few; v_call: TRBV6-5; j_call: TRBJ2-2; cdr3_aa: CASSYVVPGELFF; cdr3_nt: TGTGCCAGCAGTTACGTGGTCCCCGGGGAGCTGTTTTTT
d_call: -; clone_size: -; v_call: TRBV18; j_call: TRBJ1-2; cdr3_aa: CASSPGGSDYGYTF; cdr3_nt: TGTGCCAGCTCACCTGGGGGGAGTGACTATGGCTACACCTTC
d_call: -; clone_size: -; v_call: TRBV6-6; j_call: TRBJ2-2; cdr3_aa: CASSSWDSNTGELFF; cdr3_nt: TGTGCCAGCAGTTCCTGGGACTCCAACACCGGGGAGCTGTTTTTT
d_call: -; clone_size: few; v_call: TRBV5-1; j_call: TRBJ2-5; cdr3_aa: CASSLALGPSGETQYF; cdr3_nt: TGCGCCAGCAGCTTGGCTCTCGGACCGTCGGGAGAGACCCAGTACTTC
d_call: -; clone_size: many; v_call: TRBV7-6; j_call: TRBJ2-5; cdr3_aa: CASSLPSGEETQYF; cdr3_nt: TGTGCCAGCAGCCTTCCGTCGGGGGAAGAGACCCAGTACTTC
d_call: -; clone_size: -; v_call: TRBV20-1; j_call: TRBJ1-1; cdr3_aa: CSARTLSGFTEAFF; cdr3_nt: TGCAGTGCTAGAACTTTGTCGGGTTTTACTGAAGCTTTCTTT
d_call: -; clone_size: many; v_call: TRBV7-9; j_call: TRBJ2-1; cdr3_aa: CASSLTRANEQFF; cdr3_nt: TGTGCCAGCAGCTTAACGCGGGCCAATGAGCAGTTCTTC
d_call: -; clone_size: few; v_call: TRBV12-3/TRBV12-4; j_call: TRBJ1-2; cdr3_aa: CASSLTYYGYTF; cdr3_nt: TGTGCCAGCAGTTTAACTTACTATGGCTACACCTTC
d_call: -; clone_size: -; v_call: TRBV29-1; j_call: TRBJ2-7; cdr3_aa: CSVEWGATYEQYF; cdr3_nt: TGCAGCGTTGAGTGGGGGGCAACCTACGAGCAGTACTTC
d_call: -; clone_size: few; v_call: TRBV7-2; j_call: TRBJ1-2; cdr3_aa: CASSPRSEGGYTF; cdr3_nt: TGTGCCAGCAGCCCTAGGTCTGAGGGGGGCTACACCTTC
d_call: TRBD1; clone_size: -; v_call: TRBV20-1; j_call: TRBJ2-7; cdr3_aa: CSAYPGTGVNEQYF; cdr3_nt: TGCAGTGCTTATCCCGGGACAGGCGTTAACGAGCAGTACTTC
d_call: TRBD1; clone_size: few; v_call: TRBV2; j_call: TRBJ1-6; cdr3_aa: CASSDEGAGSPLHF; cdr3_nt: TGTGCCAGCAGTGACGAGGGGGCGGGCTCACCCCTCCACTTT
d_call: -; clone_size: -; v_call: TRBV5-1; j_call: TRBJ2-3; cdr3_aa: CASSARTGGADTQYF; cdr3_nt: TGCGCCAGCAGCGCCCGTACAGGAGGCGCAGATACGCAGTATTTT
d_call: -; clone_size: few; v_call: TRBV4-1; j_call: TRBJ2-1; cdr3_aa: CASSPGLAKQFF; cdr3_nt: TGCGCCAGCAGCCCGGGACTTGCTAAGCAGTTCTTC
d_call: TRBD2; clone_size: -; v_call: TRBV5-1; j_call: TRBJ2-1; cdr3_aa: CASSPSSGGTSYNEQFF; cdr3_nt: TGCGCCAGCAGTCCCTCTAGCGGCGGTACGTCCTACAATGAGCAGTTCTTC
d_call: -; clone_size: -; v_call: TRBV28; j_call: TRBJ1-5; cdr3_aa: CASSFSGGAQPQHF; cdr3_nt: TGTGCCAGCAGTTTCTCGGGGGGAGCTCAGCCCCAGCATTTT
d_call: -; clone_size: few; v_call: TRBV5-4; j_call: TRBJ1-3; cdr3_aa: CASSLAASGLGNTIYF; cdr3_nt: TGTGCCAGCAGCTTAGCCGCTTCGGGCTTGGGAAACACCATATATTTT
d_call: TRBD1; clone_size: -; v_call: TRBV6-5; j_call: TRBJ2-1; cdr3_aa: CASGPDRAYNEQFF; cdr3_nt: TGTGCCAGCGGACCGGACAGGGCTTACAATGAGCAGTTCTTC
d_call: -; clone_size: -; v_call: TRBV2; j_call: TRBJ1-5; cdr3_aa: CASGPRGAWNQPQHF; cdr3_nt: TGTGCCAGCGGTCCCAGGGGCGCTTGGAATCAGCCCCAGCATTTT
d_call: TRBD1; clone_size: -; v_call: TRBV5-1; j_call: TRBJ1-2; cdr3_aa: CASSVTGTYGYTF; cdr3_nt: TGCGCCAGCAGCGTGACAGGGACCTATGGCTACACCTTC
d_call: TRBD2; clone_size: -; v_call: TRBV4-1; j_call: TRBJ2-3; cdr3_aa: CASREGASGGGTDTQYF; cdr3_nt: TGCGCCAGCAGAGAGGGAGCTAGCGGGGGGGGCACAGATACGCAGTATTTT
d_call: -; clone_size: few; v_call: TRBV27; j_call: TRBJ1-5; cdr3_aa: CASSFIAQEPQHF; cdr3_nt: TGTGCCAGCAGTTTCATCGCCCAGGAGCCCCAGCATTTT
d_call: -; clone_size: few; v_call: TRBV7-6; j_call: TRBJ1-2; cdr3_aa: CASSSRELGGYTF; cdr3_nt: TGTGCCAGCAGCTCGAGGGAACTGGGTGGCTACACCTTC
d_call: -; clone_size: -; v_call: TRBV14; j_call: TRBJ2-1; cdr3_aa: CASSRFAGSTGNEQFF; cdr3_nt: TGTGCCAGCAGCCGATTCGCCGGGAGTACCGGCAATGAGCAGTTCTTC
d_call: -; clone_size: few; v_call: TRBV10-3; j_call: TRBJ2-2; cdr3_aa: CAISDLDSPGELFF; cdr3_nt: TGTGCCATCAGTGACCTTGACAGTCCCGGGGAGCTGTTTTTT
d_call: TRBD2; clone_size: -; v_call: TRBV19; j_call: TRBJ2-7; cdr3_aa: CASSTFGGMDYEQYF; cdr3_nt: TGTGCCAGTAGTACCTTCGGGGGGATGGATTACGAGCAGTACTTC
d_call: -; clone_size: few; v_call: TRBV20-1; j_call: TRBJ2-3; cdr3_aa: CSALTATDTQYF; cdr3_nt: TGCAGTGCCCTGACTGCCACAGATACGCAGTATTTT
d_call: TRBD2; clone_size: -; v_call: TRBV4-3; j_call: TRBJ2-3; cdr3_aa: CASSQDGARGGVTDTQYF; cdr3_nt: TGCGCCAGCAGCCAAGATGGGGCGCGGGGGGGCGTCACAGATACGCAGTATTTT
d_call: -; clone_size: few; v_call: TRBV3-2; j_call: TRBJ2-7; cdr3_aa: CASSQDDGGPSSYEQYF; cdr3_nt: TGTGCCAGCAGCCAAGATGATGGGGGTCCCAGCTCCTACGAGCAGTACTTC
d_call: -; clone_size: few; v_call: TRBV12-3/TRBV12-4; j_call: TRBJ2-2; cdr3_aa: CASSPGAMNTGELFF; cdr3_nt: TGTGCCAGCAGCCCAGGGGCCATGAACACCGGGGAGCTGTTTTTT
d_call: TRBD1; clone_size: -; v_call: TRBV5-1; j_call: TRBJ2-3; cdr3_aa: CASSTDRVSDTQYF; cdr3_nt: TGCGCCAGCAGCACGGACAGGGTTTCAGATACGCAGTATTTT
d_call: -; clone_size: -; v_call: TRBV4-1; j_call: TRBJ2-3; cdr3_aa: CASSHGGVSTDTQYF; cdr3_nt: TGCGCCAGCAGCCACGGGGGAGTTAGCACAGATACGCAGTATTTT
d_call: -; clone_size: few; v_call: TRBV5-1; j_call: TRBJ2-2; cdr3_aa: CASSSLGANTGELFF; cdr3_nt: TGCGCCAGCAGCAGTCTTGGGGCGAACACCGGGGAGCTGTTTTTT
d_call: -; clone_size: few; v_call: TRBV7-2; j_call: TRBJ2-5; cdr3_aa: CASSLDYASETQYF; cdr3_nt: TGTGCCAGCAGCTTAGACTATGCCTCAGAGACCCAGTACTTC